A single sample is the source of the 20 T cell receptor beta chains below, sequenced in a study of cytomegalovirus exposure and HLA in healthy donors. PCR was performed using 60 Vbeta and 13 Jbeta primers. Assay used: immunoSEQ multiplex PCR; TCRdb lists only in-frame clones, some missing. The sample comprises fewer than 350,000 clones, over 85% of which are singletons, and approximately 2.4% rests with the top ten. Material: PBMCs. All receptors come from a woman between 18 and 30 years old in good health and CMV-seronegative.

The chain combines TRBV5-6 with TRBJ1-1; no clear D gene. This CDR3 has 14 residues. The V and J ends lost 4 bases and 1 base respectively, with 11 bases between them. Germline assignment: CDR1 SGHDT and CDR2 YYEEEE. The CDR3: CASSLIPGNTEAFF. CDR3 in DNA: TGTGCCAGCAGCCTAATTCCAGGGAACACTGAAGCTTTCTTT.

This clone was picked up one time. V is TRBV2 and J is TRBJ1-1; 7 nucleotides agree with TRBD1. Germline V gives CDR1 SNHLY, CDR2 FYNNEI. The CDR3 runs 18 residues. V lost 4 bases to trimming and J lost 3 bases; unmatched junction nucleotides: 17. This CDR3 reads CASSGWDLRQGVHTEAFF. CDR3 in DNA: TGTGCCAGCAGTGGTTGGGATTTAAGACAGGGTGTTCACACTGAAGCTTTCTTT.

CDR3 amino acids: CASQGSTDTQYF. As DNA, the CDR3 is TGTGCCAGCCAGGGGAGCACAGATACGCAGTATTTT. The rearrangement joins TRBV2 to TRBJ2-3, with D possibly TRBD1 on 6 matching bases. Germline-derived CDR1 and CDR2 are SNHLY and FYNNEI. This CDR3 is built from 12 residues. Trimming took off 8 bases at V and 0 bases at J, with 6 bases between the two ends.

DNA of the CDR3: TGTGCCAGCAGCTCAACACCTCTAGCATCCGGGGAGCTGTTTTTT. This encodes CASSSTPLASGELFF. The rearrangement uses TRBV7-3 and TRBJ2-2; possibly TRBD2 for D (5 bases). Trimming shortened V by 4 bases and J by 6 bases, and 15 bases separated the two germline ends. The CDR3 length is 15 residues. CDR1 is SGHTA and CDR2 is FQGTGA in the germline V gene.

The rearrangement uses TRBV5-4 and TRBJ2-7; 7 nucleotides align to TRBD1. CDR3 size: 15 residues. The V and J ends lost 0 bases and 2 bases, in that order; junction bases with no gene match: 5. The germline V gene encodes CDR1 SGHNT and CDR2 YYREEE (reference sequence). The CDR3: CASSLVGTAPYEQYF. The CDR3 DNA reads as TGTGCCAGCAGCTTGGTAGGGACAGCACCCTACGAGCAGTACTTC.

This clone was observed once. The chain uses TRBV5-8 and TRBJ2-1; TRBD2 agrees at 7 bases. Trimming removed 3 bases from V and 4 bases from J; junction bases left unmatched: 7. The V gene's germline CDR1 is SGHTS and CDR2 YDEGEE. The CDR3 runs 15 residues. This chain's CDR3 is CASSWGLTQYNEQFF. The CDR3 nucleotides read TGTGCCAGCAGCTGGGGACTAACCCAATACAATGAGCAGTTCTTC.

This chain connects TRBV2 to TRBJ1-5, with D hard to call. Trimming took off 4 bases at V and 1 base at J, with 11 bases between the two ends. CDR1 is SNHLY, CDR2 FYNNEI, per germline. CDR3 length: 15 amino acids. DNA of the CDR3: TGTGCCAGCAGTGGTTCCGGGAGGAGCAATCAGCCCCAGCATTTT. It translates to CASSGSGRSNQPQHF. The full variable domain, rest sourced from reference TRBV2 and TRBJ1-5, is EPEVTQTPSHQVTQMGQEVILRCVPISNHLYFYWYRQILGQKVEFLVSFYNNEISEKSEIFDDQFSVERPDGSNFTLKIRSTKLEDSAMYFCASSGSGRSNQPQHFGDGTRLSIL.

The gene calls are TRBV18 and TRBJ2-7; 11 positions agree with TRBD2. Germline V gives CDR1 KGHSH, CDR2 LQKENI. J was trimmed by 2 bases and V by 3 bases; bases with no gene match: 6. The CDR3 runs to 16 residues. The CDR3 sequence is CASSPSSSGGTYEQYF. CDR3 nucleotide sequence: TGTGCCAGCTCACCTTCGTCTAGCGGGGGGACCTACGAGCAGTACTTC.

The gene calls are TRBV6-5 and TRBJ2-5, with 10 bases lining up with TRBD1. The V segment lost 7 bases and the J segment 4 bases; nucleotides outside the gene matches: 6. In germline, CDR1 is MNHEY, CDR2 SVGAGI. The CDR3 totals 14 residues. Written as DNA, the CDR3 is TGTGCCAGCAACTCCGGGACAGGGGTAGAGACCCAGTACTTC. Encoded protein: CASNSGTGVETQYF.

The J gene is TRBJ2-2, the V gene TRBV10-1; D is possibly TRBD1 (6 bases). The CDR3 has 15 amino acids. With 5 bases removed from V and 0 bases from J, the gap between germline ends came to 10 bases. CDR1 and CDR2 (germline): WNHNN, SYGVQD (reference sequence). CDR3 region: CASSFDRTNTGELFF. The CDR3 DNA reads as TGCGCCAGCAGTTTTGACAGGACGAACACCGGGGAGCTGTTTTTT.

This clone is a singleton in its sample. The chain is built from TRBV2 and TRBJ1-1; 8 bases line up with TRBD1. V trimming: 7 bases; J trimming: 10 bases; junction bases outside the gene matches: 11. The V gene's germline CDR1 is SNHLY and CDR2 FYNNEI. The CDR3 consists of 13 residues. For the CDR3, the DNA is TGTGCCAGCATGGCAGGGGGCAGAGTGAGAGCTTTCTTT. This codes for CASMAGGRVRAFF.

The chain couples TRBV5-1 to TRBJ2-5, with D uncertain. Per the germline V gene, CDR1 is SGHRS and CDR2 is YFSETQ. The CDR3 spans 14 residues. V lost 0 bases to trimming and J lost 5 bases, with 11 bases between them. In nucleotides, the CDR3 is TGCGCCAGCAGCTTGGGTCGTGGCTGGGAGACCCAGTACTTC. Its protein product is CASSLGRGWETQYF.

This chain connects TRBV30 to TRBJ1-5; 7 nucleotides align to TRBD1. The V gene's germline CDR1 is GTSNPN and CDR2 SVGIG (reference sequence). The CDR3 length is 16 residues. V lost 0 bases, J lost 9 bases, and 14 bases stayed unmatched. The CDR3 spells CAWSVLPGTDPWPQHF. The CDR3 bases are TGTGCCTGGAGTGTACTTCCTGGGACAGACCCATGGCCCCAGCATTTT.

The CDR3 bases are TGTGCTAGTGGTTTGGTAACGCGCGGAGAAGCTTTCTTT. Residues: CASGLVTRGEAFF. The chain couples TRBV12-5 to TRBJ1-1; D unresolved. V was trimmed by 0 bases and J by 8 bases, leaving 10 bases between them. Germline CDR1 and CDR2: LGHNT and FRNRAP. The CDR3 runs to 13 residues.

The J gene is TRBJ2-3, the V gene TRBV27; a weak D match, TRBD2 (6 bases). CDR3 length equals 16 residues. CDR1 and CDR2 from the germline V gene are MNHEY and SMNVEV (reference sequence). The germline V and J ends were trimmed by 0 bases and 2 bases, with 12 bases remaining between them. The DNA of the CDR3 is TGTGCCAGCAGTTTATCGAGTGGAGGGATCACAGATACGCAGTATTTT. It yields the protein CASSLSSGGITDTQYF.

V is TRBV7-2 and J is TRBJ2-1, with 7 bases that match TRBD2. The V gene end was trimmed by 5 bases and the J gene end by 9 bases; junction bases not matched to a gene: 4. Germline CDR1 reads SGHTA; CDR2 reads FQGNSA. The CDR3 totals 12 residues. CDR3 sequence: CASSRWGGEQFF. CDR3 nucleotide sequence: TGTGCCAGCAGCCGATGGGGGGGTGAGCAGTTCTTC.

Concerning this clone: The junction shows a germline mismatch at one end, possibly a read error. The CDR3 sequence: CVSNPPGGTQYF. Here the CDR3 DNA reads TGTGTCAGTAACCCACCCGGAGGGACGCAGTATTTT. The chain has TRBV19 and TRBJ2-3, with D tentatively TRBD2 (6 bases). CDR3 length: 12 residues. From germline, CDR1 is LNHDA and CDR2 SQIVND (reference sequence).

This clone showed up just once. V and J are TRBV18 and TRBJ1-6; D is unclear. The CDR3 is 13 amino acids. V lost 6 bases to trimming and J lost 9 bases, with 12 bases between them. Per germline, CDR1 KGHSH and CDR2 LQKENI. CDR3 residues: CASSQDKISPLHF. The CDR3, as DNA: TGTGCCAGCTCGCAGGATAAGATTTCACCCCTCCACTTT.

The rearrangement links TRBV2 to TRBJ1-5, with D uncertain. The CDR3 spans 14 residues. Trimming pared 8 bases from V and 1 base from J, leaving 12 bases between. The germline V gene encodes CDR1 SNHLY and CDR2 FYNNEI. The CDR3 DNA reads as TGTGCCAGCGCGGTAGGCCGGAGCAATCAGCCCCAGCATTTT. This encodes CASAVGRSNQPQHF.

This clone has only one observation. CDR3 sequence (DNA): TGTGCCAGCAGCTCGTTAACAGGGAACTATGGCTACACCTTC. The encoded protein is CASSSLTGNYGYTF. This chain connects TRBV7-9 to TRBJ1-2; TRBD1 might be the D (6 bases). V lost 4 bases, J lost 2 bases, and 11 bases lay in between. The CDR3 runs to 14 residues. Germline lookup yields CDR1 SEHNR and CDR2 FQNEAQ (reference sequence).